This is a list of T cell receptor beta chains from one sample in a study of OX40 agonist ivuxolimab in advanced cancers. TCRdb's table, derived via immunoSEQ multiplex PCR, lists solely in-frame clones and lacks some. The table has around 60,000 clones, 75% to 85% seen once; the top ten hold 2% to 3%. This sample comprised CD4+ or CD8+ T cells sorted from blood, obtained in a trial of the OX40 agonist ivuxolimab. Receptors were obtained from an adult with an advanced solid tumor such as melanoma, head and neck, liver or kidney cancer. CDR3s include the opening cysteine and the closing phenylalanine or tryptophan. A D gene is named only where the DNA matches it firmly. Size values are once, few and many counts, or a class for expanded clones, and some rows have none.

clone_size: -
d_call: -
j_call: TRBJ1-6
v_call: TRBV28
cdr3_aa: CASSFRGSGNSPLHF
cdr3_nt: TGTGCCAGCAGTTTTAGGGGGTCGGGTAATTCACCCCTCCACTTT

clone_size: -
d_call: -
j_call: TRBJ1-3
v_call: TRBV6-1
cdr3_aa: CASSEQGRDSSGNTIYF
cdr3_nt: TGTGCCAGCAGTGAGCAGGGTAGGGACTCCTCTGGAAACACCATATATTTT

clone_size: -
d_call: -
j_call: TRBJ2-6
v_call: TRBV15
cdr3_aa: CATSTRAGANVLTF
cdr3_nt: TGTGCCACCAGCACTAGGGCTGGGGCCAACGTCCTGACTTTC

clone_size: -
d_call: -
j_call: TRBJ1-1
v_call: TRBV18
cdr3_aa: CASSYLTGSENTEAFF
cdr3_nt: TGTGCCAGCTCCTACTTAACAGGGTCGGAGAACACTGAAGCTTTCTTT

clone_size: -
d_call: -
j_call: TRBJ2-3
v_call: TRBV5-1
cdr3_aa: CASSLGRGQGDTQYF
cdr3_nt: TGCGCCAGCAGCTTAGGGCGGGGCCAGGGGGATACGCAGTATTTT

clone_size: few
d_call: -
j_call: TRBJ1-3
v_call: TRBV9
cdr3_aa: CASSGRVFSGNTIYF
cdr3_nt: TGTGCCAGCAGCGGGCGGGTATTCTCTGGAAACACCATATATTTT

clone_size: -
d_call: -
j_call: TRBJ2-5
v_call: TRBV7-3
cdr3_aa: CASSLGSRETQYF
cdr3_nt: TGTGCCAGCAGCTTGGGGAGCCGGGAGACCCAGTACTTC

clone_size: -
d_call: TRBD2
j_call: TRBJ2-1
v_call: TRBV27
cdr3_aa: CASSFLGGTNNEQFF
cdr3_nt: TGTGCCAGCAGTTTCCTCGGGGGGACTAACAATGAGCAGTTCTTC

clone_size: -
d_call: -
j_call: TRBJ2-7
v_call: TRBV19
cdr3_aa: CARNYEQYF
cdr3_nt: TGTGCCAGAAACTACGAGCAGTACTTC

clone_size: -
d_call: -
j_call: TRBJ1-5
v_call: TRBV10-3
cdr3_aa: CAISDQIGQPQHF
cdr3_nt: TGTGCCATCAGTGACCAGATTGGTCAGCCCCAGCATTTT

clone_size: -
d_call: TRBD1
j_call: TRBJ2-3
v_call: TRBV5-1
cdr3_aa: CASSLVGTGTSTDTQYF
cdr3_nt: TGCGCCAGCAGCTTGGTGGGGACAGGGACCTCCACAGATACGCAGTATTTT

clone_size: -
d_call: -
j_call: TRBJ2-3
v_call: TRBV5-1
cdr3_aa: CASIGGLDTGRDTQYF
cdr3_nt: TGCGCCAGCATTGGAGGGTTGGACACAGGTAGAGATACGCAGTATTTT

clone_size: -
d_call: -
j_call: TRBJ1-2
v_call: TRBV5-1
cdr3_aa: CASSPGAPGGYTF
cdr3_nt: TGCGCCAGCAGCCCTGGGGCCCCGGGAGGCTACACCTTC

clone_size: -
d_call: TRBD2
j_call: TRBJ2-1
v_call: TRBV11-2
cdr3_aa: CASSLGWTSRNNEQFF
cdr3_nt: TGTGCCAGCAGCTTAGGTTGGACTAGCAGAAACAATGAGCAGTTCTTC

clone_size: -
d_call: -
j_call: TRBJ2-5
v_call: TRBV7-2
cdr3_aa: CASSPFKPETQYF
cdr3_nt: TGTGCCAGCAGCCCATTTAAGCCAGAGACCCAGTACTTC

clone_size: -
d_call: -
j_call: TRBJ2-1
v_call: TRBV7-3
cdr3_aa: CASSLTARDSNNEQFF
cdr3_nt: TGTGCCAGCAGCTTAACCGCTCGGGACTCTAACAATGAGCAGTTCTTC

clone_size: -
d_call: -
j_call: TRBJ1-3
v_call: TRBV6-5
cdr3_aa: CASSYFLGNTIYF
cdr3_nt: TGTGCCAGCAGTTACTTCCTGGGAAACACCATATATTTT

clone_size: -
d_call: -
j_call: TRBJ1-1
v_call: TRBV2
cdr3_aa: CASTVRQHTEAFF
cdr3_nt: TGTGCCAGCACTGTCCGGCAGCACACTGAAGCTTTCTTT

clone_size: -
d_call: -
j_call: TRBJ1-2
v_call: TRBV2
cdr3_aa: CASSETKSNYGYTF
cdr3_nt: TGTGCCAGCAGTGAAACGAAGTCGAACTATGGCTACACCTTC

clone_size: -
d_call: TRBD1
j_call: TRBJ1-4
v_call: TRBV29-1
cdr3_aa: CSVKNRGSNEKLFF
cdr3_nt: TGCAGCGTAAAAAACAGGGGAAGTAATGAAAAACTGTTTTTT

clone_size: once
d_call: -
j_call: TRBJ1-1
v_call: TRBV7-8
cdr3_aa: CASSQRDTGREAFF
cdr3_nt: TGTGCCAGCAGCCAAAGGGACACGGGAAGAGAAGCTTTCTTT

clone_size: -
d_call: -
j_call: TRBJ2-5
v_call: TRBV7-8
cdr3_aa: CASSRTLQKQETQYF
cdr3_nt: TGTGCCAGCAGCCGGACTCTGCAGAAACAAGAGACCCAGTACTTC

clone_size: -
d_call: -
j_call: TRBJ2-1
v_call: TRBV2
cdr3_aa: CASSDDSFHEQFF
cdr3_nt: TGTGCCAGCAGTGATGATAGTTTCCATGAGCAGTTCTTC

clone_size: -
d_call: -
j_call: TRBJ2-3
v_call: TRBV5-1
cdr3_aa: CASTPVGADTQYF
cdr3_nt: TGCGCCAGCACTCCCGTTGGAGCAGATACGCAGTATTTT

clone_size: -
d_call: -
j_call: TRBJ1-1
v_call: TRBV6-6
cdr3_aa: CASSYSTVLPEAFF
cdr3_nt: TGTGCCAGCAGTTACTCGACAGTTTTGCCTGAAGCTTTCTTT

clone_size: few
d_call: -
j_call: TRBJ2-2
v_call: TRBV6-5
cdr3_aa: CASSYLDTGELFF
cdr3_nt: TGTGCCAGCAGTTACCTGGACACCGGGGAGCTGTTTTTT

clone_size: -
d_call: TRBD1
j_call: TRBJ2-5
v_call: TRBV5-1
cdr3_aa: CASSRDRGSETQYF
cdr3_nt: TGCGCCAGCAGCCGGGACAGGGGATCGGAGACCCAGTACTTC

clone_size: -
d_call: -
j_call: TRBJ1-1
v_call: TRBV28
cdr3_aa: CASSFGQNTEAFF
cdr3_nt: TGTGCCAGCAGTTTTGGACAGAACACTGAAGCTTTCTTT

clone_size: few
d_call: TRBD1
j_call: TRBJ1-4
v_call: TRBV29-1
cdr3_aa: CSVEAGTGKTNEKLFF
cdr3_nt: TGCAGCGTGGAGGCCGGGACAGGGAAAACTAATGAAAAACTGTTTTTT

clone_size: -
d_call: TRBD1
j_call: TRBJ2-7
v_call: TRBV11-2
cdr3_aa: CASSFPQGSSYEQYF
cdr3_nt: TGTGCCAGCAGCTTCCCACAGGGGAGTAGCTACGAGCAGTACTTC

clone_size: -
d_call: -
j_call: TRBJ1-6
v_call: TRBV9
cdr3_aa: CASSVKQGIDSPLHF
cdr3_nt: TGTGCCAGCAGCGTAAAACAGGGTATTGATTCACCCCTCCACTTT

clone_size: -
d_call: -
j_call: TRBJ2-5
v_call: TRBV28
cdr3_aa: CASSLTWGQETQYF
cdr3_nt: TGTGCCAGCAGTTTAACGTGGGGTCAAGAGACCCAGTACTTC

clone_size: -
d_call: -
j_call: TRBJ2-3
v_call: TRBV2
cdr3_aa: CASSTGQGMDTQYF
cdr3_nt: TGTGCCAGCAGTACTGGCCAGGGTATGGATACGCAGTATTTT

clone_size: -
d_call: -
j_call: TRBJ1-1
v_call: TRBV5-6
cdr3_aa: CASSPDSYTEAFF
cdr3_nt: TGTGCCAGCAGTCCAGACAGCTACACTGAAGCTTTCTTT

clone_size: -
d_call: TRBD1
j_call: TRBJ1-5
v_call: TRBV18
cdr3_aa: CASSPNRQGAGQPQHF
cdr3_nt: TGTGCCAGCTCACCAAACAGACAGGGGGCAGGTCAGCCCCAGCATTTT

clone_size: -
d_call: TRBD2
j_call: TRBJ2-5
v_call: TRBV5-4
cdr3_aa: CASSSPLAGKKETQYF
cdr3_nt: TGTGCCAGCAGCTCTCCACTAGCGGGGAAAAAAGAGACCCAGTACTTC

clone_size: -
d_call: -
j_call: TRBJ2-3
v_call: TRBV14
cdr3_aa: CASSQDLADTQYF
cdr3_nt: TGTGCCAGCAGCCAAGATCTAGCAGATACGCAGTATTTT

clone_size: -
d_call: -
j_call: TRBJ2-1
v_call: TRBV7-9
cdr3_aa: CASSQAGGVAGNEQFF
cdr3_nt: TGTGCCAGCAGTCAAGCAGGGGGGGTAGCGGGAAATGAGCAGTTCTTC

clone_size: few
d_call: -
j_call: TRBJ2-1
v_call: TRBV5-6
cdr3_aa: CASSTGLLEQFF
cdr3_nt: TGTGCCAGCAGCACGGGACTTCTAGAGCAGTTCTTC

clone_size: -
d_call: TRBD2
j_call: TRBJ2-2
v_call: TRBV6-1
cdr3_aa: CASKREGPGELFF
cdr3_nt: TGTGCCAGCAAGAGGGAGGGGCCCGGGGAGCTGTTTTTT

clone_size: -
d_call: TRBD1
j_call: TRBJ1-2
v_call: TRBV7-8
cdr3_aa: CASSSQGGGGGYTF
cdr3_nt: TGTGCCAGCAGCTCTCAGGGGGGAGGAGGTGGCTACACCTTC

clone_size: -
d_call: -
j_call: TRBJ1-4
v_call: TRBV21-1
cdr3_aa: CASSKGTGTGSNEKLFF
cdr3_nt: TGTGCCAGCAGCAAAGGGACCGGGACAGGATCTAATGAAAAACTGTTTTTT

clone_size: -
d_call: TRBD2
j_call: TRBJ2-2
v_call: TRBV19
cdr3_aa: CASRPSGGHTGELFF
cdr3_nt: TGTGCCAGTAGACCGTCGGGGGGGCACACCGGGGAGCTGTTTTTT

clone_size: -
d_call: TRBD2
j_call: TRBJ2-1
v_call: TRBV7-7
cdr3_aa: CASSLGSTSGGRNEQFF
cdr3_nt: TGTGCTAGCAGCTTAGGTTCGACTAGCGGGGGGAGAAATGAGCAGTTCTTC

clone_size: -
d_call: TRBD1
j_call: TRBJ1-5
v_call: TRBV27
cdr3_aa: CASRPGGGGTQPQHF
cdr3_nt: TGTGCCAGCAGACCCGGGGGAGGGGGCACTCAGCCCCAGCATTTT

clone_size: once
d_call: -
j_call: TRBJ2-5
v_call: TRBV2
cdr3_aa: CASSEVQGSQYF
cdr3_nt: TGTGCCAGCAGTGAAGTTCAGGGGTCCCAGTACTTC

clone_size: -
d_call: TRBD2
j_call: TRBJ2-3
v_call: TRBV9
cdr3_aa: CASSVGLAGYSSTDTQYF
cdr3_nt: TGTGCCAGCAGCGTCGGACTAGCGGGGTATTCTAGCACAGATACGCAGTATTTT

clone_size: -
d_call: -
j_call: TRBJ2-5
v_call: TRBV18
cdr3_aa: CASSPEETQYF
cdr3_nt: TGTGCCAGCTCACCCGAAGAGACCCAGTACTTC

clone_size: -
d_call: -
j_call: TRBJ1-1
v_call: TRBV5-1
cdr3_aa: CASTPTGVSTEAFF
cdr3_nt: TGCGCCAGCACCCCGACGGGGGTTAGCACTGAAGCTTTCTTT

clone_size: -
d_call: -
j_call: TRBJ2-3
v_call: TRBV2
cdr3_aa: CASSAGRGSTDTQYF
cdr3_nt: TGTGCCAGCAGCGCCGGACGGGGAAGCACAGATACGCAGTATTTT

clone_size: -
d_call: -
j_call: TRBJ1-6
v_call: TRBV5-4
cdr3_aa: CASSQAGGRPTSPLHF
cdr3_nt: TGTGCCAGCAGCCAGGCGGGGGGCAGGCCGACCTCACCCCTCCACTTT

clone_size: -
d_call: -
j_call: TRBJ2-2
v_call: TRBV5-4
cdr3_aa: CASSPQTGEGGELFF
cdr3_nt: TGTGCCAGCAGCCCCCAGACAGGGGAGGGCGGGGAGCTGTTTTTT

clone_size: -
d_call: -
j_call: TRBJ2-3
v_call: TRBV6-1
cdr3_aa: CASSEAIGETDTQYF
cdr3_nt: TGTGCCAGCAGTGAAGCGATAGGGGAAACAGATACGCAGTATTTT